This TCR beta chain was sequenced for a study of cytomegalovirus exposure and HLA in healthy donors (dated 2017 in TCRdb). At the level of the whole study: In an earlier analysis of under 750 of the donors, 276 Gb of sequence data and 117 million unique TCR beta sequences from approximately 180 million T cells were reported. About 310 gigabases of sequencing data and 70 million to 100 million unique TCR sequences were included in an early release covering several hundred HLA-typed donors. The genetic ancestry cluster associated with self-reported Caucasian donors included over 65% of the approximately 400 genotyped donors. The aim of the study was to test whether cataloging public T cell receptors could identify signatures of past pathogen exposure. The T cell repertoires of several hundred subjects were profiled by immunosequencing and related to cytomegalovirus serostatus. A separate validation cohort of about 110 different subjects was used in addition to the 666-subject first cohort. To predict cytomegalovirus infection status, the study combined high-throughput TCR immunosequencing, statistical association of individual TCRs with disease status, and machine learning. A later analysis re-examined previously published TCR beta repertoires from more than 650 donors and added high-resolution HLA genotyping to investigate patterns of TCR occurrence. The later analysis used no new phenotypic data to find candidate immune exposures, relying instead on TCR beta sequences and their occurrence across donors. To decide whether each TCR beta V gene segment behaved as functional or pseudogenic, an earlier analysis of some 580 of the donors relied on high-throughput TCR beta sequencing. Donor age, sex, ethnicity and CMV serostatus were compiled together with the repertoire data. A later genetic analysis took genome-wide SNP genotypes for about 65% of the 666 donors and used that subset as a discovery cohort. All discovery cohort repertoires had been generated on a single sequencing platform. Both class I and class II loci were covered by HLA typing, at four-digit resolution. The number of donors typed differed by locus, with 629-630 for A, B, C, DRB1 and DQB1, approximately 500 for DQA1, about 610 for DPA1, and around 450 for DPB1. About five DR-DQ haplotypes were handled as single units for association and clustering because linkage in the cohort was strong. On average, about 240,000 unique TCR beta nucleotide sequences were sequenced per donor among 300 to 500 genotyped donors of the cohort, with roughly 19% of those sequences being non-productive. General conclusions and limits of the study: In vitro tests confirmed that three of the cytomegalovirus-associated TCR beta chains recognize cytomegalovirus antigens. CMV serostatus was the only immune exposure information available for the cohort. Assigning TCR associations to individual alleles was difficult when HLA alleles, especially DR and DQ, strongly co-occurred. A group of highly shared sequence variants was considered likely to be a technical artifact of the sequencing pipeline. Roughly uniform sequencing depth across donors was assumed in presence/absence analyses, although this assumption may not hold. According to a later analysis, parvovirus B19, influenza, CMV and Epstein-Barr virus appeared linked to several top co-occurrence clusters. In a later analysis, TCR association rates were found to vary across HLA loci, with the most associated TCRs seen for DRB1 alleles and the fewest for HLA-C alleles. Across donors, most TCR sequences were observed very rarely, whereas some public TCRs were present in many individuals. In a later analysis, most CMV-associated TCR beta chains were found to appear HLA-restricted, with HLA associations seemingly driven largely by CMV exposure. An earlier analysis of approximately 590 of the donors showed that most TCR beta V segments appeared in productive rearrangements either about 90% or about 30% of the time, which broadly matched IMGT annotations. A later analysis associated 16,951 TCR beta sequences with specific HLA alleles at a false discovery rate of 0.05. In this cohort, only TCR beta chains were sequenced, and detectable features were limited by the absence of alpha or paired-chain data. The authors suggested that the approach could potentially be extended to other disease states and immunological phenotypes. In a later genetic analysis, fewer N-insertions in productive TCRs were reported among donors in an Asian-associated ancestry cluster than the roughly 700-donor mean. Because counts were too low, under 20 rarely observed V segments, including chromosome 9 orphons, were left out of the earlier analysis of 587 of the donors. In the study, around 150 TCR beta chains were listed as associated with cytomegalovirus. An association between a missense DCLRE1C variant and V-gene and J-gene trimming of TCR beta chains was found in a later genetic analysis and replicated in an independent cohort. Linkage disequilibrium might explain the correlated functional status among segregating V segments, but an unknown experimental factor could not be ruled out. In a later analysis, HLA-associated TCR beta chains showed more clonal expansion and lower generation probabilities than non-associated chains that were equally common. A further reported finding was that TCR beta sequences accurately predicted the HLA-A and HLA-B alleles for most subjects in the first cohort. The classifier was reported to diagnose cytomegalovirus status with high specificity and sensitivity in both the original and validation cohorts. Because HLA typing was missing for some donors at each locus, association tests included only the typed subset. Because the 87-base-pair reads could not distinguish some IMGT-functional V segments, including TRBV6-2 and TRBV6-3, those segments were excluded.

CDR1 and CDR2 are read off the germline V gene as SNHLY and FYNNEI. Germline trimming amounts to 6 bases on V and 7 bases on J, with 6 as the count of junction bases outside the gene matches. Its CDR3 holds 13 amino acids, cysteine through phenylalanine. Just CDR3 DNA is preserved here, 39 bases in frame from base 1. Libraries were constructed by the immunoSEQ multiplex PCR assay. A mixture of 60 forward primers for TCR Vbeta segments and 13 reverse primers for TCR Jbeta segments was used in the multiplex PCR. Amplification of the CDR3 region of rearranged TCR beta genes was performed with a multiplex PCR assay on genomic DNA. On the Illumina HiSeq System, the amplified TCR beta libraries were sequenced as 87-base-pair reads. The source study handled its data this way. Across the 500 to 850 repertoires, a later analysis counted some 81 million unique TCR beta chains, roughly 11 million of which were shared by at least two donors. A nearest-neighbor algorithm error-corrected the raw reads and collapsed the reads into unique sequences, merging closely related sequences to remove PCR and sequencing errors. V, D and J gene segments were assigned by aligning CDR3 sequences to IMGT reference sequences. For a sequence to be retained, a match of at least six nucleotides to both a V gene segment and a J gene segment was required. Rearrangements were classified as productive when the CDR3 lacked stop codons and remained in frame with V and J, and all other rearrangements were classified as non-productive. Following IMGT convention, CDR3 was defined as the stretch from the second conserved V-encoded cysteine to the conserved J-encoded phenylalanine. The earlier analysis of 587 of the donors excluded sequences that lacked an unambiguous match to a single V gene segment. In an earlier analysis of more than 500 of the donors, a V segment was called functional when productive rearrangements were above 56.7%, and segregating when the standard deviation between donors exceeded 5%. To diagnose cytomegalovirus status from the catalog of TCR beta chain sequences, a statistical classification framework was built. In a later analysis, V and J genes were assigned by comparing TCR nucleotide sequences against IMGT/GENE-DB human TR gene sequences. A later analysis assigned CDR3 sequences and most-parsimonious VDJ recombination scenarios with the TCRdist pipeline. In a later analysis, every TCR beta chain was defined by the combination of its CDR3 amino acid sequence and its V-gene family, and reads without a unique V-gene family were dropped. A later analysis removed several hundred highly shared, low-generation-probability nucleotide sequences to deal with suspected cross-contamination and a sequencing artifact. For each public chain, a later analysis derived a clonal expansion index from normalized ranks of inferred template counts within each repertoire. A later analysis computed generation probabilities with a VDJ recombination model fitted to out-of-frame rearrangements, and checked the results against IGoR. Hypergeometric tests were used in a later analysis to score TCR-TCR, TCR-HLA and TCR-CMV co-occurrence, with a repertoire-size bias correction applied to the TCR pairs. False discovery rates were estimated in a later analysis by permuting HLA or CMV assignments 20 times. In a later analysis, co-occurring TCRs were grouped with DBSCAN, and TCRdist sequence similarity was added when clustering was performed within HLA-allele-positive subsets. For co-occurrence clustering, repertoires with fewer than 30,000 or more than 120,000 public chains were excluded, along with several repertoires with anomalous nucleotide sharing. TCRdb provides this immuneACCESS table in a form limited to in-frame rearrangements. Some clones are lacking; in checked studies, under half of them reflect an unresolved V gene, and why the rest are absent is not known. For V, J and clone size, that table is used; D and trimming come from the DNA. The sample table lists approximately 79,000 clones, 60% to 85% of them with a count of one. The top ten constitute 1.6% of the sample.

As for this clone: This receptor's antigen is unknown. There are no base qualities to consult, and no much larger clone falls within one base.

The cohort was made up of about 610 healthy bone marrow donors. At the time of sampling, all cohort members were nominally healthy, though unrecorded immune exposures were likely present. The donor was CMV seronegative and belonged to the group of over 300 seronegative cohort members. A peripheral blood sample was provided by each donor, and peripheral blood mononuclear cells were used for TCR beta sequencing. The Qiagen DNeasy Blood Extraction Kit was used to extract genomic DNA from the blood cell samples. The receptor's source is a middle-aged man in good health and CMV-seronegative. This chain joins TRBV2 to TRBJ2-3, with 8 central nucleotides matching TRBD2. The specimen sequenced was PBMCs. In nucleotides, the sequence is TGTGCCAGCAGGGCCGGACTAGCCCATACGCAGTATTTT. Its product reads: CASRAGLAHTQYF.